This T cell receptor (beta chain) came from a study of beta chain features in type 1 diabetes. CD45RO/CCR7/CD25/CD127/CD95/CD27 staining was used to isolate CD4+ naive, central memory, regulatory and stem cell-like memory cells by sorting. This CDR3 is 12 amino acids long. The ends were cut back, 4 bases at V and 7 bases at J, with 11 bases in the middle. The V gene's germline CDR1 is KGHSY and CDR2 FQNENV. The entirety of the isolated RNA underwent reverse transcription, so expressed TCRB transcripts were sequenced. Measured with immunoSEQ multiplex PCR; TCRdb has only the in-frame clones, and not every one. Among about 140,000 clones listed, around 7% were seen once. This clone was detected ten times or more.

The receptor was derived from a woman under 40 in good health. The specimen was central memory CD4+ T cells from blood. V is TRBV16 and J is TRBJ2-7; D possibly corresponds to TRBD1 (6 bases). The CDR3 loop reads CASSLRTAEQYF. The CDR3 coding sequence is TGTGCCAGCAGCCTTCGGACAGCTGAGCAGTACTTC.